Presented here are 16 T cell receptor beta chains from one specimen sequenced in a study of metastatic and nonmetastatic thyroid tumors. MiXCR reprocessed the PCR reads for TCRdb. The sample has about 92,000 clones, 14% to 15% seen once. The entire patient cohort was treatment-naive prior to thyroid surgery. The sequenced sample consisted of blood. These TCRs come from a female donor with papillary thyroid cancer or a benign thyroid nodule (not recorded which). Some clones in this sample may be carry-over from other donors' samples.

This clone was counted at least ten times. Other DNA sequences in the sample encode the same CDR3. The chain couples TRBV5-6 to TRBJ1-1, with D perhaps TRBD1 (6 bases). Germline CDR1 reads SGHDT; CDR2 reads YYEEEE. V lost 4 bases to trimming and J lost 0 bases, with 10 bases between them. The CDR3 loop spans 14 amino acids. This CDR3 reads CASSLGQMNTEAFF. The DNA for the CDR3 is TGTGCCAGCAGCCTCGGACAGATGAACACTGAAGCTTTCTTT.

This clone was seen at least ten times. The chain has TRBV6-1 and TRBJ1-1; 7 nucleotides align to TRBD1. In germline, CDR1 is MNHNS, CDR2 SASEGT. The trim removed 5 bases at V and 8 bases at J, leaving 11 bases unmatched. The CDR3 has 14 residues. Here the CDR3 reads CASSSQPRDREAFF. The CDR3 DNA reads TGTGCCAGCAGTTCCCAGCCCCGGGACAGAGAAGCTTTCTTT.

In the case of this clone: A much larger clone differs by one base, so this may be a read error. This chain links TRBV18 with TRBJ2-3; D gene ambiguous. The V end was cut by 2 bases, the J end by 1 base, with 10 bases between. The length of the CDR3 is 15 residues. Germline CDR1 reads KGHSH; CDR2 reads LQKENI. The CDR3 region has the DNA TGTGCCAGCTCACCATCACTTGATGGCACAGATACGCAGTATTTT. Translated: CASSPSLDGTDTQYF. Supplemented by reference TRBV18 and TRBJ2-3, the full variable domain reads NAGVMQNPRHLVRRRGQEARLRCSPMKGHSHVYWYRQLPEEGLKFMVYLQKENIIDESGMPKERFSAEFPKEGPSILRIQQVVRGDSAAYFCASSPSLDGTDTQYFGPGTRLTVL.

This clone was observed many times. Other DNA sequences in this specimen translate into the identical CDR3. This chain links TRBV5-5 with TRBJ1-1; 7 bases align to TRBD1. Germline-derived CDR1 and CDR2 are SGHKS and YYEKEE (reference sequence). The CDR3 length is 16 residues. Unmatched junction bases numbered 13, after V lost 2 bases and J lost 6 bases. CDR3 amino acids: CASSFQGGVKGAEAFF. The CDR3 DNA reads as TGTGCCAGCAGCTTTCAGGGGGGGGTTAAAGGGGCTGAAGCTTTCTTT.

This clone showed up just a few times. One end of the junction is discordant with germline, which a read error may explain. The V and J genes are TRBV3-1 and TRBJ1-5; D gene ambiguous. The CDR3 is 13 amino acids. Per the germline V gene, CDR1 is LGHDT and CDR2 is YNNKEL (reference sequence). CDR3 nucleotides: TGTTCCAGTAGCGAAGGGATAAATCAGCCCCAGCATTTT. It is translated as CSSSEGINQPQHF.

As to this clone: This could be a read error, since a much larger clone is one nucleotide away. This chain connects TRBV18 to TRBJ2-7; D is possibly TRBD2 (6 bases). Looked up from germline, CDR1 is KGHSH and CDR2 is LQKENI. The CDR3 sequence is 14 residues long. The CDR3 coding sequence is TGTGCCAGCTCACCGGGGCGGGGCTCCTACGGGCAGTACTTC. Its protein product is CASSPGRGSYGQYF.

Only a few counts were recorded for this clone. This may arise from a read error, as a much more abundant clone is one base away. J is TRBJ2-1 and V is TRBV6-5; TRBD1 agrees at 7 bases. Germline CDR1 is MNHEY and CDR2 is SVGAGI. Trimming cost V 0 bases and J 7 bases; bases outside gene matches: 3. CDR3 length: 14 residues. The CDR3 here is CASSYSVQGNEQFF. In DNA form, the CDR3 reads TGTGCCAGCAGTTACTCGGTACAGGGGAATGAGCAGTTCTTC.

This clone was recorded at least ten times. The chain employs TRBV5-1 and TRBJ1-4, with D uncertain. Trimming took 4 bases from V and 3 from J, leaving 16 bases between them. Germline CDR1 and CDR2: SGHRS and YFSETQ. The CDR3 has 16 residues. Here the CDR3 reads CASSRHLQRANEKLFF. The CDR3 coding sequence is TGCGCCAGCAGCCGCCATCTCCAGAGGGCTAATGAAAAACTGTTTTTT.

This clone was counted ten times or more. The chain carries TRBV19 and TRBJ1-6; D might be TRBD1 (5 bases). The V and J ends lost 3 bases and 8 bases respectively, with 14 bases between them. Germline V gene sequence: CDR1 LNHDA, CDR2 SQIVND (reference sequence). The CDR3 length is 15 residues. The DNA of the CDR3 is TGTGCCAGTAGTATCAGCCAGGGTTTCGATTCACCCCTCCACTTT. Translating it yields CASSISQGFDSPLHF.

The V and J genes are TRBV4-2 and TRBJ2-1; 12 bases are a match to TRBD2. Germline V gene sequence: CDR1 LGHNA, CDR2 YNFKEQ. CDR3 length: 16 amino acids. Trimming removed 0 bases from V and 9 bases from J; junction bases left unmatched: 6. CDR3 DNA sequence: TGTGCCAGCAGCCAAGAAACTAGCGGGGGGACGGGTGAGCAGTTCTTC. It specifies CASSQETSGGTGEQFF.

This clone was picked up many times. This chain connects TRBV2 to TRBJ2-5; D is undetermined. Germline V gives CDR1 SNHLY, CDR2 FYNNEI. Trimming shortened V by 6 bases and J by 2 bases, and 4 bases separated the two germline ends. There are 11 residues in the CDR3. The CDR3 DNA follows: TGTGCCAGCAGACTACAAGAGACCCAGTACTTC. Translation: CASRLQETQYF.

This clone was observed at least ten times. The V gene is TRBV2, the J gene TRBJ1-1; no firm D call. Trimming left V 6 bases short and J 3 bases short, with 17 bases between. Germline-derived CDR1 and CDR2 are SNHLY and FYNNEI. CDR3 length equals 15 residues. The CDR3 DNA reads TGTGCCAGCAGCCATAATCGGGCTAGGGACACTGAAGCTTTCTTT. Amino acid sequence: CASSHNRARDTEAFF.

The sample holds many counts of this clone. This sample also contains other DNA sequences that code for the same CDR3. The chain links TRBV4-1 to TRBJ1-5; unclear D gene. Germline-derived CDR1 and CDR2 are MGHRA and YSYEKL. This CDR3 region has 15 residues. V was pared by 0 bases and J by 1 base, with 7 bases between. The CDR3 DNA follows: TGCGCCAGCAGCCAAGAGTTTGGAAGCAATCAGCCCCAGCATTTT. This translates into CASSQEFGSNQPQHF.

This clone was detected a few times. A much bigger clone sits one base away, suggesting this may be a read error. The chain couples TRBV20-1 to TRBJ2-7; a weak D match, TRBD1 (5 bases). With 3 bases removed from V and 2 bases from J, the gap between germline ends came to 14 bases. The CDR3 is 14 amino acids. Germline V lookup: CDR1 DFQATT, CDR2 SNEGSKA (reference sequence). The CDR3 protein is CSASDSQHTYEQYF. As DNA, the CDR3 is TGCAGTGCTAGTGACAGCCAACATACCTACGAGCAGTACTTC.

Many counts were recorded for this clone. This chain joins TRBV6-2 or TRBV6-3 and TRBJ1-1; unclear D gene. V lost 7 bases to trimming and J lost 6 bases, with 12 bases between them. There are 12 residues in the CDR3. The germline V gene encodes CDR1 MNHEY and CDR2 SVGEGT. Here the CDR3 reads CASTRPRAEAFF. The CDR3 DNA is TGTGCCAGCACCCGTCCAAGGGCTGAAGCTTTCTTT.

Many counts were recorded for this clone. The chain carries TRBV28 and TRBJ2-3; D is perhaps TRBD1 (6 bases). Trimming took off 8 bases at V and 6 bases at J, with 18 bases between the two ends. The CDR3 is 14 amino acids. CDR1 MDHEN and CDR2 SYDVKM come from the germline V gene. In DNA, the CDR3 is TGTGCCAGCCGACAGGTCTCGGAGAAGGATACGCAGTATTTT. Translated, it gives CASRQVSEKDTQYF.